The rows below give T cell receptor beta chains drawn from one sample of a study of T cell responses to AZD1222 COVID-19 vaccine. Method: immunoSEQ multiplex PCR; TCRdb's copy keeps in-frame clones and lacks some. The table has some 130,000 clones, roughly 88% seen once. Source: peripheral blood, taken on day 0 of AZD1222 vaccination. The receptors stem from an adult in good health. Each CDR3 is given with its conserved first and last residue. D genes are given only for firm matches. Not all rows give a size; the values are once, few, many and, for expanded clones, a class.

>TRBV27|TRBJ1-2|once|NA
TGTGCCAGCAGCGCCCCTGGCAGGGGCTATGGCTACACCTTC
CASSAPGRGYGYTF
>TRBV28|TRBJ1-5|NA|NA
TGTGCCAGCAGTTTAGGCCGACAGGATCAGCCCCAGCATTTT
CASSLGRQDQPQHF
>TRBV18|TRBJ1-5|NA|NA
TGTGCCAGCTCACCCCAAAGCAATCAGCCCCAGCATTTT
CASSPQSNQPQHF
>TRBV7-2|TRBJ2-7|NA|NA
TGTGCCAGCAGGCCCGGAGGGGGGTCCTACGAGCAGTACTTC
CASRPGGGSYEQYF
>TRBV27|TRBJ2-1|NA|TRBD2
TGTGCCAGCAGTCTGCGGGGGGGAAGGAATCCTACTGAGCAGTTCTTC
CASSLRGGRNPTEQFF
>TRBV29-1|TRBJ1-5|NA|TRBD1
TGCAGCGTTGAAGGGACAGGGGGCACGGATCAGCCCCAGCATTTT
CSVEGTGGTDQPQHF
>TRBV18|TRBJ1-2|NA|TRBD1
TGTGCCAGCTCACGAGACAGGGATGGCTACACCTTC
CASSRDRDGYTF
>TRBV7-9|TRBJ1-1|NA|NA
TGTGCCAGCAGCTTAGTGGCAGGGGCCACTGAAGCTTTCTTT
CASSLVAGATEAFF
>TRBV4-1|TRBJ2-5|NA|NA
TGCGCCAGCAGCCAAGATTTGACACGGGGATGGGAGACCCAGTACTTC
CASSQDLTRGWETQYF
>TRBV7-3|TRBJ2-6|NA|NA
TGTGCCAGCAGCTTACCCGGGGCCAACGTCCTGACTTTC
CASSLPGANVLTF